This T cell receptor beta chain is drawn from a study of blood T cells in healthy people across ages (dated by TCRdb to 2015 to 2017). Context from the whole study: Template switching captured roughly one uniquely barcoded TCR beta cDNA molecule per two T cells in model experiments. The study measured age-related changes in TCR beta repertoire diversity using deep sequencing normalized with unique cDNA molecular identifiers. Four age groups were formed from the donors: young (average approximately 15 years), middle-aged (around 39), aged (around 68) and long-lived (around 82). Donors of different ages were randomly distributed across sequencing lanes to avoid experimental bias. Two additional independent replicas of 1 million unique cDNA reads from the same blood draw were analyzed for two donors (one aged 18 to 30 and one aged 80 or older).

Donors were approximately 42 systemically healthy Caucasian individuals from Russia aged 6 to 90 years. Each donor gave approximately 10 milliliters of peripheral blood, collected into EDTA-treated Vacutainer tubes. Ficoll-Paque density-gradient centrifugation was used to isolate PBMCs, with at least 6 million obtained per sample. Trizol reagent was used to extract total RNA from PBMCs, with at least 5 micrograms per sample. The percentages of naive CD45RAhigh/CD27high T cells were determined by flow cytometry on a PBMC aliquot from every donor. For this clonotype: There is no known antigen for this receptor. No qualities accompany the bases; no much larger clone lies one base away.

The library was made by 5' RACE. Sequencer: Illumina HiSeq 2500. The second PCR ran for roughly 7 to 12 cycles and used a J-beta primer mix along with a sample-barcoded 5' primer. A unique molecular identifier was introduced onto each TCR beta cDNA molecule by a template-switch 5' adaptor carrying 12 random nucleotides. At least 2.5 million CDR3-containing paired-end reads were obtained from each sample. First-strand cDNA was synthesized from all RNA with the Mint cDNA synthesis kit, primed by a TRBC-specific oligonucleotide. After uracil-DNA glycosylase treatment, a first 18-cycle PCR used universal primers M1SS and BC2_uni_R on all cDNA. As for how the authors treated the data: Normalization of each sample was performed by random selection of 1 million high-quality reads, each carrying a distinct molecular identifier. Instead of being binned into consensus sequences, reads that shared molecular identifiers were thrown out. CDR3 identification, clonotype clustering and error correction used MiTCR with a Q25 quality threshold and the strictest error-elimination algorithm. A nonparametric unseen species model with Euler transformation was used to estimate a lower bound on total TCR beta diversity. The public sequencing data were trimmed at Q25 with fastp and processed into clonotypes with MiXCR by TCRdb, which kept only in-frame beta chains. Under each unique CDR3 protein, matching rows form one entry showing the most common genes and DNA. These V and J calls rely on TCRdb rather than the paper's analysis. The sample table holds 600,000 to 1,000,000 distinct CDR3 sequences, of which nearly 60% were seen once. Clones ranked in the top ten supply roughly 20% of the sample.

The study at large found these results: Observed TCR beta diversity per million T cells fell roughly linearly with age, and a significant reduction was already apparent by age roughly 41. Because profiling used bulk unsorted PBMCs, naive and antigen-experienced compartments could not be compared conclusively. Donor CMV infection status was unknown, potentially confounding age-related changes in expanded clonotypes. Total diversity estimates from one million sequenced T cells were considered lower bounds and underestimates. The long-lived group showed more naive CD4+ T cells, fewer expanded clones and increased TCR diversity than the aged group, suggesting age selection. Observed TCR beta diversity correlated strongly with the percentage of naive T cells measured by flow cytometry.

V is reduced by 5 bases and J by 8 bases, leaving a spacing of 26 bases between them. The CDR3 runs 17 amino acids, cysteine and phenylalanine included. Only the CDR3 DNA stays, 51 bases, in frame from base 1. CDR1 and CDR2 are read off the germline V gene as SGHTA and FQGNSA. The sample comprised blood. In this chain, TRBV7-2 is recombined with TRBJ2-3, and the D gene may be TRBD2, 6 bases matching. The TCR comes from a young man in good health. Read as DNA, the sequence is TGTGCCAGCAGCGCATACTCGAGGGACTCCCACCGGCGTACGCAGTATTTT. Protein translation: CASSAYSRDSHRRTQYF.